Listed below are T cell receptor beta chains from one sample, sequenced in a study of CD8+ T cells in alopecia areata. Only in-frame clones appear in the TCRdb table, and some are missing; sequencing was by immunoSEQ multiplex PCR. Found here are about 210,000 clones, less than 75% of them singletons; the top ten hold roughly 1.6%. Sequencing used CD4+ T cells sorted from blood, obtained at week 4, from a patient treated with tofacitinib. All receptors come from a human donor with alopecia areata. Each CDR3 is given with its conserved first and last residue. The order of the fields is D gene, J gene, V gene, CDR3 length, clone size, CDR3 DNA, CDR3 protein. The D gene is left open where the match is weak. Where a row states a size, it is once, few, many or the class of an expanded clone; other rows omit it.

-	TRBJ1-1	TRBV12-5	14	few	TGTGCTAGTGGTTTGGCCACAGGGAACACTGAAGCTTTCTTT	CASGLATGNTEAFF
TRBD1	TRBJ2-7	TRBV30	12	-	TGTGCCGCTGACAGGGGACCGTACGAGCAGTACTTC	CAADRGPYEQYF
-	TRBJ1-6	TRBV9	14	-	TGTGCCAGCAGCGCGTCCCTACAGAATTCACCCCTCCACTTT	CASSASLQNSPLHF
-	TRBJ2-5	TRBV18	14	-	TGTGCCAGCTCACCGCGTAAGGCCCAAGAGACCCAGTACTTC	CASSPRKAQETQYF
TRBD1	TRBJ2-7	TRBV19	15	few	TGTGCCAGTAGTCCATGGACAGGGGCATCTAGCGAGCAGTACTTC	CASSPWTGASSEQYF
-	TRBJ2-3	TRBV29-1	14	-	TGCAGCGTTCTAGGGAGTTCTAGCACAGATACGCAGTATTTT	CSVLGSSSTDTQYF
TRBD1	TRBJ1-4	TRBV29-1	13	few	TGCAGCGTTCGGACAGGCCTTGGGGAAAAACTGTTTTTT	CSVRTGLGEKLFF
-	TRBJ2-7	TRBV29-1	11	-	TGCAGCGTTGAATTAGGGGACGAGCAGTACTTC	CSVELGDEQYF
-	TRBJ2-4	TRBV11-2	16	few	TGTGCCAGCAGCTTAGACAGGGCCTCGGGCGGAGACATTCAGTACTTC	CASSLDRASGGDIQYF
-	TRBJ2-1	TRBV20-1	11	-	TGCAGTGCTAACCATGTACCGGAGCAGTTCTTC	CSANHVPEQFF
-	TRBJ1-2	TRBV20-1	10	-	TGCAGTGCTAGCGGTCCGCGGGACACCTTC	CSASGPRDTF
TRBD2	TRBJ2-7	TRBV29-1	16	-	TGCAGCGTCCGAAACCCCGGGGGGGTAGGTATGTACGAGCAGTACTTC	CSVRNPGGVGMYEQYF
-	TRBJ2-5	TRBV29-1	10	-	TGCAGCGTTGAGGAAGGGACCCAGTACTTC	CSVEEGTQYF
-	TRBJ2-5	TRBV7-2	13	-	TGTGCCAGCAGTAGGCCCAAAGAAGAGACCCAGTACTTC	CASSRPKEETQYF
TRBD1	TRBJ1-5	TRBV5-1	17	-	TGCGCCAGCAGCCGCCTGGGAGACAGGGGGGGGCTTCAGCCCCAGCATTTT	CASSRLGDRGGLQPQHF